The T cell receptor beta chain described here comes from a study of cytomegalovirus exposure and HLA in healthy donors. This clone turned up a few times. Antigen: not known. V dropped 5 bases and J dropped 0 bases, with 12 bases sitting between them. The germline gives CDR1 SQVTM, CDR2 ANQGSEA. This CDR3 spans 14 amino acids. Study observations and caveats: The majority of TCR sequences were rare, yet some public TCRs appeared in many donors.

PCR employed 60 Vbeta and 13 Jbeta primers. Method: immunoSEQ multiplex PCR; TCRdb's copy keeps in-frame clones and lacks some. The table has 150,000 or so clones, around 80% seen once. The V gene is TRBV29-1, the J gene TRBJ2-3; no clear D. Sequenced sample: PBMCs. This TCR came from a man aged 40-49 years in good health and CMV-seropositive. For the CDR3, the DNA is TGCAGCGTTCTCTTCTGGAGTAGCACAGATACGCAGTATTTT. It yields the protein CSVLFWSSTDTQYF.